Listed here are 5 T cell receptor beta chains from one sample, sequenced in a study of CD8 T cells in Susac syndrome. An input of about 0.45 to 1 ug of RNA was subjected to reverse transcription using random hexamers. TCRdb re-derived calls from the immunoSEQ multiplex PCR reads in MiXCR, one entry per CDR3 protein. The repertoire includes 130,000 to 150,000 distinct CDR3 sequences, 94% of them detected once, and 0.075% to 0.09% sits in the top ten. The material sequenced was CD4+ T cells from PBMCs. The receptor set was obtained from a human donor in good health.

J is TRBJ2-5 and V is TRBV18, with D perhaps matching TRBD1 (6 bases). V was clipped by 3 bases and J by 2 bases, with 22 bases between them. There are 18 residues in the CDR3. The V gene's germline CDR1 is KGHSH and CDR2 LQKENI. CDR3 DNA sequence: TGTGCCAGCTCACCTCTCCCCCCCCAGGGGTCAGGGCAAGAGACCCAGTACTTC. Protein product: CASSPLPPQGSGQETQYF.

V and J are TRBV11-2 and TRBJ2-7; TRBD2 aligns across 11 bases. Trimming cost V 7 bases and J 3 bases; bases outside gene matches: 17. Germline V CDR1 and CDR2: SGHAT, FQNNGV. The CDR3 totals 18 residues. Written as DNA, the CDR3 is TGTGCCAGCACCCCTGGCGGGCTAGCGGGAGGTCGAAGCTACGAGCAGTACTTC. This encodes CASTPGGLAGGRSYEQYF.

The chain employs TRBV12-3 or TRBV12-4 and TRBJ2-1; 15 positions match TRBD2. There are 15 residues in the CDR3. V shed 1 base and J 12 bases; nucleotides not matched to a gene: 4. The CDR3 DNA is TGTGCCAGCAGTTTAGGGACTAGCGGGAGGGCCGCGCAGTTCTTC. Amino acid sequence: CASSLGTSGRAAQFF.

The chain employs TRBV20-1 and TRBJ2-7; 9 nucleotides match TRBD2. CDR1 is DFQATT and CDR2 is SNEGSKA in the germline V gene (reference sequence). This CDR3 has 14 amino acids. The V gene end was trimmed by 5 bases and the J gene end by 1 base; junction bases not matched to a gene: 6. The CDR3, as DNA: TGCAGTGCTCCGGTAGCGGGAGAGTCCTACGAGCAGTACTTC. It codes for CSAPVAGESYEQYF.

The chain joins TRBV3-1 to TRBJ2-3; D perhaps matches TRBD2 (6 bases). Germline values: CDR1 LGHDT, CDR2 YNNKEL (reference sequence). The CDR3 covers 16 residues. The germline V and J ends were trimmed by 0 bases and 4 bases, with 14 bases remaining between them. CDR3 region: CASSQDGAGPADTQYF. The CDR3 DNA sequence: TGTGCCAGCAGCCAAGACGGGGCGGGACCTGCAGATACGCAGTATTTT.